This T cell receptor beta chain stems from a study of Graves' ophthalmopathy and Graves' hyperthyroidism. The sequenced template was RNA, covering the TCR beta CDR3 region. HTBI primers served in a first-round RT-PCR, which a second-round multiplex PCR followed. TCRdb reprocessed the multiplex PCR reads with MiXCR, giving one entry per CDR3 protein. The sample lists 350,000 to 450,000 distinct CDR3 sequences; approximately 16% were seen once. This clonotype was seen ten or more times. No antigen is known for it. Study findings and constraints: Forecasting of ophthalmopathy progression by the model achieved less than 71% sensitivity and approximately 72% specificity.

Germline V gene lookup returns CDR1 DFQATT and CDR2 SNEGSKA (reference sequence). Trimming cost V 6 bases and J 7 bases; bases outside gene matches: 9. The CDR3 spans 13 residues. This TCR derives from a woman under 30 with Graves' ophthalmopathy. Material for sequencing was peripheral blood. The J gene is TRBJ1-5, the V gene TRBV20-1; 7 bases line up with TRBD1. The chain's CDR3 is CSAQTGDQQPQHF. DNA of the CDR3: TGCAGTGCCCAAACAGGGGATCAACAGCCCCAGCATTTT.